The clone carrying this T cell receptor beta chain was observed a handful of times. Its antigen is currently unknown. Multiplex touch-down PCR with TRB-A/B primers amplified rearranged V-D-J TRB sequences. One entry per CDR3 protein, called by TCRdb with MiXCR from the multiplex PCR reads. The sample lists some 6,700 distinct CDR3 sequences, less than 45% occurring once. The sample is drawn from a study of T cell repertoires in aging, cancer and after chemotherapy. Study summary: Donor ages fell into six groups from 30 or younger up to 70 or older. Over several months to years, re-sampled healthy donor repertoires clearly shared clones. Study results and limitations: In cancer patients, declining TCR diversity with age involved lost richness and lost evenness.

The template was genomic DNA from peripheral blood, not RNA. The CDR3 is 14 amino acids. The ends lost 4 bases at V and 2 bases at J; junction bases unmatched: 3. From germline, CDR1 is KGHDR and CDR2 SFDVKD. The chain carries TRBV24-1 and TRBJ2-5; 7 bases match TRBD1. This sequence originates from a human donor in good health. The sequencing input was blood. The CDR3 is CATSDSGQQETQYF. CDR3 nucleotide sequence: TGTGCCACCAGTGACTCGGGACAGCAAGAGACCCAGTACTTC.